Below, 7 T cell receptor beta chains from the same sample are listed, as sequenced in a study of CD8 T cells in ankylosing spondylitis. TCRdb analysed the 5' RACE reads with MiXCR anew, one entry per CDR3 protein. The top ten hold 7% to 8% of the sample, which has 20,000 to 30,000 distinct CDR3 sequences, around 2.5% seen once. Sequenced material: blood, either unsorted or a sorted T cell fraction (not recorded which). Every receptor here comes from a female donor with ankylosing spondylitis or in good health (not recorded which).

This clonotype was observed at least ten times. The CDR3 spells CASSKGLATGRTYEQYF. CDR3 bases: TGTGCCAGCAGCAAGGGACTAGCGACCGGACGTACCTACGAGCAGTACTTC. The genes are TRBV9 and TRBJ2-7; 10 positions match TRBD2. CDR3 length: 17 residues. V trimming: 4 bases; J trimming: 2 bases; junction bases outside the gene matches: 12. In germline, CDR1 is SGDLS, CDR2 YYNGEE.

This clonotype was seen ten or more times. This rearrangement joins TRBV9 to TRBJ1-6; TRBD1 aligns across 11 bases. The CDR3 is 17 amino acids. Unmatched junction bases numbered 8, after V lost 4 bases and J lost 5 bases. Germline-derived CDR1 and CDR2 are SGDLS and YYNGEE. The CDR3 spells CASSPQGDRGDNSPLHF. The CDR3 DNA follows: TGTGCCAGCAGCCCACAAGGGGACAGGGGGGATAATTCACCCCTCCACTTT.

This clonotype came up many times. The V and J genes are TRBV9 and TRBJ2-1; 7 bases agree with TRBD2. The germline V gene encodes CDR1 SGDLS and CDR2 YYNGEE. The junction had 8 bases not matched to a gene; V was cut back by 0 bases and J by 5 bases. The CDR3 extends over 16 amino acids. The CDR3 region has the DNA TGTGCCAGCAGCGTAGTATGGGAGGGCCCCCACAATGAGCAGTTCTTC. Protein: CASSVVWEGPHNEQFF.

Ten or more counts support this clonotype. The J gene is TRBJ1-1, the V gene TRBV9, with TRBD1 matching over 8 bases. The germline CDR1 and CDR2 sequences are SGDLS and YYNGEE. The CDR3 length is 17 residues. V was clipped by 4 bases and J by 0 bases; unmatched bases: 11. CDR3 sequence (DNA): TGTGCCAGCAGCCCTAGAGACAGGGGCCAACTGAACACTGAAGCTTTCTTT. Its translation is CASSPRDRGQLNTEAFF.

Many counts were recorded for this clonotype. As DNA, the CDR3 is TGTGCCAGCAGCTCCGGGGACAGATCTAATAATGAAAAACTGTTTTTT. Amino acids: CASSSGDRSNNEKLFF. The chain couples TRBV9 to TRBJ1-4; the match to TRBD1 covers 7 bases. This CDR3 comprises 16 residues. V gave up 4 bases and J gave up 4 bases; unmatched junction bases: 10. Germline values: CDR1 SGDLS, CDR2 YYNGEE.

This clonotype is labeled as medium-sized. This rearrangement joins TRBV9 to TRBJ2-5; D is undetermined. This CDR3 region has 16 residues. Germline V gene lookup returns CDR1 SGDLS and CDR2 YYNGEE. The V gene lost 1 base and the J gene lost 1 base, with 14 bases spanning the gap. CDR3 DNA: TGTGCCAGCAGCGTAACCTCTAACAGCTTCCAAGAGACCCAGTACTTC. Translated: CASSVTSNSFQETQYF.

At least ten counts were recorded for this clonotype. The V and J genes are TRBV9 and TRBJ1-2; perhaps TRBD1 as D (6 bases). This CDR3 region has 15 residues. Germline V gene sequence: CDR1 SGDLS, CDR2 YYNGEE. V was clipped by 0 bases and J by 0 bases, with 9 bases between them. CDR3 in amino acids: CASSVDNRANYGYTF. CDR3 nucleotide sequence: TGTGCCAGCAGCGTAGATAACAGGGCTAACTATGGCTACACCTTC.